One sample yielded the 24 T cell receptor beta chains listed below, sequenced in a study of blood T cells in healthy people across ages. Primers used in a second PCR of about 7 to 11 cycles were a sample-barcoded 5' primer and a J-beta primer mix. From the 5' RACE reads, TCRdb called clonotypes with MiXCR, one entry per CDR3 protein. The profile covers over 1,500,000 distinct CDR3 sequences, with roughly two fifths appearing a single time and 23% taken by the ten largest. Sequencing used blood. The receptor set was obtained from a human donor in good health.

The CDR3: CASSQSSGTLQFF. CDR3 nucleotide sequence: TGTGCCAGCAGCCAAAGCTCCGGGACACTGCAGTTCTTC. J is TRBJ2-1 and V is TRBV3-1; tentative D call: TRBD1 (6 bases). Germline V CDR1 and CDR2: LGHDT, YNNKEL (reference sequence). The CDR3 length is 13 residues. Trimming shortened V by 2 bases and J by 12 bases, and 14 bases separated the two germline ends.

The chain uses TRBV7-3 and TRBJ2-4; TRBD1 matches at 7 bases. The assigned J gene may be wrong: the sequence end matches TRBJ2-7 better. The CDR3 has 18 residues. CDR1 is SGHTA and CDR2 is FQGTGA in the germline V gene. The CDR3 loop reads CASSLTTSLDRDSYEQYF. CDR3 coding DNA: TGTGCCAGCAGCTTAACGACTTCCCTCGACAGGGACTCCTACGAGCAGTACTTC.

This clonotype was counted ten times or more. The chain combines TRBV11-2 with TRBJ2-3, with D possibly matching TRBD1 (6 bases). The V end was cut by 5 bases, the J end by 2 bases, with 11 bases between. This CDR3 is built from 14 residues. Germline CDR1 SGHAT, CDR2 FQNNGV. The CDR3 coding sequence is TGTGCCAGCAGCAGGGGGACCTTCACAGATACGCAGTATTTT. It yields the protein CASSRGTFTDTQYF.

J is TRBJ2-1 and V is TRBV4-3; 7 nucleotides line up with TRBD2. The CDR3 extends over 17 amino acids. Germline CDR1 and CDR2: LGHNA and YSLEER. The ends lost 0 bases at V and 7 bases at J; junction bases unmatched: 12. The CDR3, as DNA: TGCGCCAGCAGCCAAGATTGGGGGGACTACGGAAGAAATGAGCAGTTCTTC. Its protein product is CASSQDWGDYGRNEQFF.

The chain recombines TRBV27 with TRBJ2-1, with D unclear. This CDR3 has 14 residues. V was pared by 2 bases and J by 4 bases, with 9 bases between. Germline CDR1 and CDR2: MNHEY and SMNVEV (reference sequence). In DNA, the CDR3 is TGTGCCAGCAGTTTAAGGGTCGGTTACAATGAGCAGTTCTTC. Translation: CASSLRVGYNEQFF.

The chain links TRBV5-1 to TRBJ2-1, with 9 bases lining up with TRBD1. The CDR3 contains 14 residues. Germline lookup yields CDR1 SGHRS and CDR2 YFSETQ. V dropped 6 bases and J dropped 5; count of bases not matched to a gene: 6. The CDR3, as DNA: TGCGCCAGCAAACGACAGGGGGTTGACAATGAGCAGTTCTTC. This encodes CASKRQGVDNEQFF.

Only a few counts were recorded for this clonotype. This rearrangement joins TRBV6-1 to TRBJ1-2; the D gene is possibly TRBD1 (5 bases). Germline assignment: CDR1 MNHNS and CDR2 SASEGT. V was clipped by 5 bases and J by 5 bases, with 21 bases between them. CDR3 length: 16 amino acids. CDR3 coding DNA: TGTGCCAGCAGTAAGATTGGTGAGGGGACGATTTATGGCTACACCTTC. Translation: CASSKIGEGTIYGYTF.

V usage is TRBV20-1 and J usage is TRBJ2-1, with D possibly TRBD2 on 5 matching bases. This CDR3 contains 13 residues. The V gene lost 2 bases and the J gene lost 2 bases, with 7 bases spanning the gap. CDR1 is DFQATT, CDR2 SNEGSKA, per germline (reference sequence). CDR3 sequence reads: CSARTRAYNEQFF. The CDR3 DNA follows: TGCAGTGCTAGAACTAGAGCCTACAATGAGCAGTTCTTC.

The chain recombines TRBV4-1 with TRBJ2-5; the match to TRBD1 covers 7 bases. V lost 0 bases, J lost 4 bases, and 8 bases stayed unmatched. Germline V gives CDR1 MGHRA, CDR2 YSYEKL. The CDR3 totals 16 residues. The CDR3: CASSQDLRGLGETQYF. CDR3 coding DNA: TGCGCCAGCAGCCAAGATTTGAGGGGGCTGGGAGAGACCCAGTACTTC.

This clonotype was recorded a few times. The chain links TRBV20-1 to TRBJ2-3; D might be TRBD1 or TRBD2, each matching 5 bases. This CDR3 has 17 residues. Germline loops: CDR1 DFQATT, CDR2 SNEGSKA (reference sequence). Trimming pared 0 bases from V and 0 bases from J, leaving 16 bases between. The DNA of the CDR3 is TGCAGTGCTAGAGAGGTGGGACGGGCCTCTAGCACAGATACGCAGTATTTT. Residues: CSAREVGRASSTDTQYF.

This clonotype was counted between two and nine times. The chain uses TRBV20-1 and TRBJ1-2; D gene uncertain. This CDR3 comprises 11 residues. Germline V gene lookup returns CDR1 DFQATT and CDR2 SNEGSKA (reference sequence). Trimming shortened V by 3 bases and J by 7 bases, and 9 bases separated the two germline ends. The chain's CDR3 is CSASHLGGYTF. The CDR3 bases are TGCAGTGCTAGTCATCTCGGTGGCTACACCTTC.

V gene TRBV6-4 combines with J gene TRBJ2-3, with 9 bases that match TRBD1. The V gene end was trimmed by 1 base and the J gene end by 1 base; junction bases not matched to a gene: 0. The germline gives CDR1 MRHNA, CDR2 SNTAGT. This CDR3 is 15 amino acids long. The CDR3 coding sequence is TGTGCCAGCAGTGACTGGACAGGGGGCACAGATACGCAGTATTTT. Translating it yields CASSDWTGGTDTQYF.

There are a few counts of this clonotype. The CDR3 here is CASSFPGLDTQYF. CDR3 sequence (DNA): TGTGCCAGCAGCTTTCCGGGATTGGATACGCAGTATTTT. The chain uses TRBV13 and TRBJ2-3, with a possible D match to TRBD2 (5 bases). CDR1 is PRHDT, CDR2 FYEKMQ, per germline (reference sequence). The CDR3 consists of 13 residues. Trimming removed 3 bases at V and 6 bases at J, with 10 bases between. Complete variable domain (other parts from reference TRBV13 and TRBJ2-3): AAGVIQSPRHLIKEKRETATLKCYPIPRHDTVYWYQQGPGQDPQFLISFYEKMQSDKGSIPDRFSAQQFSDYHSELNMSSLELGDSALYFCASSFPGLDTQYFGPGTRLTVL.

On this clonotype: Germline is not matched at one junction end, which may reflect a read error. This CDR3 reads CASRERTGLSLGSHEQYF. In DNA form, the CDR3 reads TGTGCCAGCAGAGAGAGGACAGGCCTCTCTCTTGGCTCCCACGAGCAGTACTTC. This chain connects TRBV6-2 or TRBV6-3 to TRBJ2-4; 7 bases agree with TRBD1. TRBJ2-7 matches the DNA end more closely, so the J call is doubtful. The CDR3 extends over 18 amino acids. Germline CDR1 reads MNHEY; CDR2 reads SVGEGT.

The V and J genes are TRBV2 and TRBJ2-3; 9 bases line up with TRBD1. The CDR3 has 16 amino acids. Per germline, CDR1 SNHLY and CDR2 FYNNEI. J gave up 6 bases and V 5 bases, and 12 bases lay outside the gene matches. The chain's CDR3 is CASSREPGQGLDTQYF. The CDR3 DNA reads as TGTGCCAGCAGTCGAGAACCGGGACAGGGTTTGGATACGCAGTATTTT. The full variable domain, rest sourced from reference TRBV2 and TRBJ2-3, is EPEVTQTPSHQVTQMGQEVILRCVPISNHLYFYWYRQILGQKVEFLVSFYNNEISEKSEIFDDQFSVERPDGSNFTLKIRSTKLEDSAMYFCASSREPGQGLDTQYFGPGTRLTVL.

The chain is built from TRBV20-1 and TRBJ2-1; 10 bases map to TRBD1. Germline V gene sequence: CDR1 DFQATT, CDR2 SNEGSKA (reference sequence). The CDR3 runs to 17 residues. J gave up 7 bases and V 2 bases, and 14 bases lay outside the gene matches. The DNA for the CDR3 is TGCAGTGCTAGACGTCCCCCGACAGGGGGCAAGGTGAATGAGCAGTTCTTC. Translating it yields CSARRPPTGGKVNEQFF.

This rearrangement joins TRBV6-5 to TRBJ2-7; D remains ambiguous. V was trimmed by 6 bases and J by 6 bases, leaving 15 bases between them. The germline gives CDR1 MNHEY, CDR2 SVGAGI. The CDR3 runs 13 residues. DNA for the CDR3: TGTGCCAGCAGAACCGGGTCTAATCGCGAGCAGTACTTC. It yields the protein CASRTGSNREQYF.

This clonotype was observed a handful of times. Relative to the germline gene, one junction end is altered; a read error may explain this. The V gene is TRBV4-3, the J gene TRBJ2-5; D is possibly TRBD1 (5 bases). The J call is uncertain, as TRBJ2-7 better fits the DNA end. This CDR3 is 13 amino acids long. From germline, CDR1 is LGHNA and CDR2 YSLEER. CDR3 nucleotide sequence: TGCGCCAGCGGCCAAGACAGATCGTACGAGCAGTACTTC. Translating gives CASGQDRSYEQYF.

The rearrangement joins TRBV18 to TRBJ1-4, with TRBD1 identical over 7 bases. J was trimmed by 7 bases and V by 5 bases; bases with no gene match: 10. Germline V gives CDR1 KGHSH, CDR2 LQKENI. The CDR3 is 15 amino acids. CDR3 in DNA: TGTGCCAGCTCAAGCCAATCAGGGGGAGGTGAAAAACTGTTTTTT. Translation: CASSSQSGGGEKLFF. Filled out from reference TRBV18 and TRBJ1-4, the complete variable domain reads NAGVMQNPRHLVRRRGQEARLRCSPMKGHSHVYWYRQLPEEGLKFMVYLQKENIIDESGMPKERFSAEFPKEGPSILRIQQVVRGDSAAYFCASSSQSGGGEKLFFGSGTQLSVL.

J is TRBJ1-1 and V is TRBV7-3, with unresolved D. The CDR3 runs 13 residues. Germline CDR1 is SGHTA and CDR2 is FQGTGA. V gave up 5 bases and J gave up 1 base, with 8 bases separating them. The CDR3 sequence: CASSPNENTEAFF. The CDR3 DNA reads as TGTGCCAGCAGCCCGAACGAGAACACTGAAGCTTTCTTT. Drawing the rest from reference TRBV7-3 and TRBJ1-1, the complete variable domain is GAGVSQTPSNKVTEKGKYVELRCDPISGHTALYWYRQSLGQGPEFLIYFQGTGAADDSGLPNDRFFAVRPEGSVSTLKIQRTERGDSAVYLCASSPNENTEAFFGQGTRLTVV.

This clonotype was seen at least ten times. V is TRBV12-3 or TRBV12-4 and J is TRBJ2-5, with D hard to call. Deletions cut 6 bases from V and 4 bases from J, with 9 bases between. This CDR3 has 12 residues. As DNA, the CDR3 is TGTGCCAGCAGCTTTGTGGGAGAGACCCAGTACTTC. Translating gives CASSFVGETQYF.

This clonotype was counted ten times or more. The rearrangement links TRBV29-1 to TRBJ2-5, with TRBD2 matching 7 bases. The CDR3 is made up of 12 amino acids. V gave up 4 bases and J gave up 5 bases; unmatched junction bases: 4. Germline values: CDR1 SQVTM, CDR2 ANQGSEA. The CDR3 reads CSVATSLETQYF. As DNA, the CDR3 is TGCAGCGTTGCGACTAGCCTTGAGACCCAGTACTTC.

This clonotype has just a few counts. CDR3 sequence reads: CASSLLAGVEDTQYF. In DNA, the CDR3 is TGTGCCAGCAGCTTACTAGCGGGGGTTGAAGATACGCAGTATTTT. The rearrangement joins TRBV7-2 to TRBJ2-3; TRBD2 agrees at 10 bases. This CDR3 contains 15 residues. Germline trimming cut 2 bases from V and 5 bases from J; bases unmatched to any gene: 4. CDR1 is SGHTA and CDR2 is FQGNSA in the germline V gene.

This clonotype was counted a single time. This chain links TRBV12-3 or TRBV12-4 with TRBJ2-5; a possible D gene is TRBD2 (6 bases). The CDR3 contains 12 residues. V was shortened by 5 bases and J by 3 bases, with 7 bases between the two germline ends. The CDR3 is CASSQREETQYF. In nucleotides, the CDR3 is TGTGCCAGCAGTCAGCGGGAAGAGACCCAGTACTTC.